These 18 T cell receptor beta chains were all obtained from the same sample, sequenced in a study of beta chain features in type 1 diabetes listed by TCRdb under 2018. Library creation used the immunoSEQ multiplex PCR assay. The High Capacity cDNA Reverse Transcription Kit was used to reverse transcribe all of the isolated RNA, meaning that expressed TCRB transcripts were what got sequenced. What TCRdb holds here is the immuneACCESS table cut down to in-frame rearrangements. Part of the clones is not present; checked against another copy, under half of the missing clones reflect an unresolved V gene, and the others are unexplained. Across this sample there are 360,000 or so clones, with 20% seen only once. The top ten constitute 0.044% of the sample. The sequencing sample was made of naive CD4+ T cells from blood. Taken with the paper, the label for cell subset or site translates to: true naive CD4+ T cells. The receptors stem from a woman aged 18-29 years in good health.

The table lists this clone with a few counts. The rearrangement joins TRBV2 to TRBJ2-5; 14 bases agree with TRBD2. The J segment lost 4 bases and the V segment lost 7 bases, leaving 5 bases of the junction unmatched. Per the germline V gene, CDR1 is SNHLY and CDR2 is FYNNEI. The CDR3 is 15 amino acids. DNA of the CDR3: TGTGCCAGCATTCTCGGACTAGCGGGAGGAGAGACCCAGTACTTC. It specifies CASILGLAGGETQYF.

This rearrangement joins TRBV5-4 to TRBJ2-7; 8 bases line up with TRBD1. Per the germline V gene, CDR1 is SGHNT and CDR2 is YYREEE (reference sequence). This CDR3 region has 15 residues. The V and J ends lost 4 bases and 2 bases, in that order; junction bases with no gene match: 8. The CDR3 region has the DNA TGTGCCAGCAGCGCAGACAGGGGAACACCCTACGAGCAGTACTTC. Its protein product is CASSADRGTPYEQYF.

The chain uses TRBV5-1 and TRBJ1-2; unclear D gene. Looked up from germline, CDR1 is SGHRS and CDR2 is YFSETQ. The CDR3 covers 14 residues. The V and J ends lost 1 base and 8 bases respectively, with 15 bases between them. CDR3 DNA sequence: TGCGCCAGCAGCTTGTCGTCAGAGGAATACGGCTACACCTTC. Translating it yields CASSLSSEEYGYTF.

This clone was seen only a few times. The chain uses TRBV29-1 and TRBJ1-2; 7 nucleotides line up with TRBD1. Looked up from germline, CDR1 is SQVTM and CDR2 is ANQGSEA. The CDR3 length is 13 residues. V was clipped by 7 bases and J by 3 bases; unmatched bases: 8. The CDR3 reads CSATRDRDYGYTF. The CDR3 DNA follows: TGCAGCGCCACCCGGGACAGAGACTATGGCTACACCTTC.

The chain combines TRBV18 with TRBJ1-5; TRBD1 agrees at 7 bases. Trimming took 2 bases from V and 4 from J; bases not matched to a gene: 8. The CDR3 contains 16 residues. From germline, CDR1 is KGHSH and CDR2 LQKENI. CDR3 nucleotides: TGTGCCAGCTCACCAAATGGACAGGCACAAAATCAGCCCCAGCATTTT. Protein product: CASSPNGQAQNQPQHF.

V is TRBV23-1 and J is TRBJ2-3, with TRBD2 matching over 11 bases. TRBV23-1 is marked as an open reading frame, function uncertain. With 7 bases clipped from V and 10 bases from J, the junction kept 16 bases outside the gene matches. The CDR3 runs 16 residues. The CDR3 is CASILTSGTRMFPQYF. CDR3 sequence (DNA): TGCGCCAGCATCCTGACTAGCGGGACCCGAATGTTCCCGCAGTATTTT.

This clone was found a few times. This chain joins TRBV23-1 and TRBJ2-7; weak D call: TRBD1 (6 bases). TRBV23-1 is an ORF for which the function is uncertain. The germline V and J ends were trimmed by 7 bases and 2 bases, with 21 bases remaining between them. The CDR3 is 16 amino acids. The CDR3 DNA reads TGCGCCAGCACCCTCACAGGGAGTAATTCTCCCTACGAGCAGTACTTC. This translates into CASTLTGSNSPYEQYF.

The J gene is TRBJ1-4, the V gene TRBV7-8, with TRBD1 identical over 7 bases. The length of the CDR3 is 16 residues. Germline-derived CDR1 and CDR2 are SGHVS and FQNEAQ. V shed 4 bases, J shed 8 bases, and the junction held 13 bases outside the gene matches. The chain's CDR3 is CASSSRTQGLGEKLFF. The CDR3 DNA sequence: TGTGCCAGCAGCTCCCGGACACAGGGGTTGGGCGAAAAACTGTTTTTT.

The V and J genes are TRBV7-2 and TRBJ2-7; TRBD1 aligns across 7 bases. This CDR3 is 14 amino acids long. Germline V gene sequence: CDR1 SGHTA, CDR2 FQGNSA. J lost 7 bases, V lost 4 bases, and 10 bases had no gene match. The CDR3, as DNA: TGTGCCAGCAGCTCGCGGACAGGAAGCACGGAGCAGTACTTC. This encodes CASSSRTGSTEQYF.

The chain couples TRBV29-1 to TRBJ1-1; D is perhaps TRBD1 (5 bases). The germline gives CDR1 SQVTM, CDR2 ANQGSEA. The CDR3 contains 13 residues. V was cut by 6 bases and J by 4 bases, with 15 bases left in between. CDR3 loop: CSVLRGSGTEAFF. CDR3 DNA: TGCAGCGTCTTAAGGGGCTCGGGCACTGAAGCTTTCTTT.

This clone was counted a few times. The rearrangement joins TRBV30 to TRBJ1-1; D perhaps matches TRBD1 (6 bases). The germline V gene has CDR1 GTSNPN and CDR2 SVGIG (reference sequence). This CDR3 is 15 amino acids long. The V gene lost 4 bases and the J gene lost 1 base, with 16 bases spanning the gap. The CDR3 coding sequence is TGTGCCTGGAACGCAGACTGGACAGCGAACACTGAAGCTTTCTTT. This translates into CAWNADWTANTEAFF.

This clone has more than one count but fewer than ten. The chain has TRBV5-1 and TRBJ1-1; a possible D gene is TRBD1 (6 bases). Germline V gives CDR1 SGHRS, CDR2 YFSETQ. The CDR3 has 14 residues. V dropped 4 bases and J dropped 4 bases, with 14 bases sitting between them. The CDR3 sequence: CASSPGGASTEAFF. CDR3 nucleotides: TGCGCCAGCAGCCCGGGGGGGGCGAGCACTGAAGCTTTCTTT. The whole variable domain, remainder taken from reference TRBV5-1 and TRBJ1-1, is KAGVTQTPRYLIKTRGQQVTLSCSPISGHRSVSWYQQTPGQGLQFLFEYFSETQRNKGNFPGRFSGRQFSNSRSEMNVSTLELGDSALYLCASSPGGASTEAFFGQGTRLTVV.

The V call is TRBV7-9, the J call TRBJ1-6; 7 nucleotides line up with TRBD1. The CDR3 runs to 16 residues. Germline V gene sequence: CDR1 SEHNR, CDR2 FQNEAQ (reference sequence). V lost 3 bases and J lost 7; bases outside the gene matches: 9. The CDR3 nucleotides read TGTGCCAGCAGCTTTGTACCGGGACAGCAAAATTCACCCCTCCACTTT. Residues: CASSFVPGQQNSPLHF.

The chain has TRBV19 and TRBJ1-1, with a weak D call TRBD1 (5 bases). Trimming pared 5 bases from V and 1 base from J, leaving 14 bases between. Germline V CDR1 and CDR2: LNHDA, SQIVND (reference sequence). The CDR3 runs to 15 residues. DNA for the CDR3: TGTGCCAGTAGTGCACAGGCGTCCGGGAACACTGAAGCTTTCTTT. This gives the protein CASSAQASGNTEAFF.

The V call is TRBV7-2, the J call TRBJ2-2, with 10 bases lining up with TRBD2. This CDR3 region has 15 residues. The germline V gene has CDR1 SGHTA and CDR2 FQGNSA. With 6 bases clipped from V and 2 bases from J, the junction kept 3 bases outside the gene matches. The CDR3 bases are TGTGCCAGCAGACCTAGCGGGAGTAACACCGGGGAGCTGTTTTTT. It encodes CASRPSGSNTGELFF.

This clone was seen more than once but under ten times. The chain is built from TRBV7-9 and TRBJ2-5, with D tentatively TRBD1 (5 bases). From germline, CDR1 is SEHNR and CDR2 FQNEAQ (reference sequence). The V gene lost 2 bases and the J gene lost 2 bases, with 12 bases spanning the gap. There are 15 residues in the CDR3. The CDR3 DNA sequence: TGTGCCAGCAGCTTAAAAGGGGTACAACAAGAGACCCAGTACTTC. It codes for CASSLKGVQQETQYF.

This clone was seen once. The V call is TRBV6-5, the J call TRBJ1-2, with 10 nucleotides matching TRBD1. Germline V CDR1 and CDR2: MNHEY, SVGAGI. The CDR3 loop spans 15 amino acids. The V segment lost 2 bases and the J segment 7 bases; nucleotides outside the gene matches: 7. Here the CDR3 DNA reads TGTGCCAGCAGTTACGGACAGGGGGAGAAAGGTGGCTACACCTTC. Protein product: CASSYGQGEKGGYTF.

The genes are TRBV11-3 and TRBJ1-5; 7 bases align to TRBD1. With 5 bases clipped from V and 2 bases from J, the junction kept 12 bases outside the gene matches. The CDR3 has 17 residues. Per the germline V gene, CDR1 is SGHNT and CDR2 is YENEEA. The CDR3 region is CASSQPTGQLRNQPQHF. DNA of the CDR3: TGTGCCAGCAGCCAACCTACGGGACAGTTACGCAATCAGCCCCAGCATTTT.